This passage covers 28 T cell receptor beta chains from one sample sequenced in a study of Ad26.COV2.S vaccination and SARS-CoV-2 variants. Treatment denoted: about 20 received Ad26.COV2.S at low or high dose, single or two shots; roughly 5 received placebo; per-sample allocation not given. Specimen acquisition occurred on day 63 following the initial vaccine or placebo injection. Here immunoSEQ multiplex PCR was the method, and the copy in TCRdb shows in-frame clones only, minus some. The sample carries some 250,000 clones, 70% to 90% recorded once. This specimen consisted of peripheral blood, obtained in a trial of Ad26.COV2.S vaccine versus placebo. All receptors derive from a person between 18 and 65 years old who received the Ad26.COV2.S COVID-19 vaccine or a placebo.

V is TRBV30 and J is TRBJ1-2, with 7 bases aligning to TRBD1. The length of the CDR3 is 13 residues. V lost 3 bases and J lost 7; bases outside the gene matches: 8. Germline V gives CDR1 GTSNPN, CDR2 SVGIG (reference sequence). The CDR3: CAWSPTGEGGYTF. The CDR3 DNA follows: TGTGCCTGGAGCCCCACAGGGGAAGGTGGCTACACCTTC. The complete variable domain, with remaining parts taken from reference TRBV30 and TRBJ1-2, reads SQTIHQWPATLVQPVGSPLSLECTVEGTSNPNLYWYRQAAGRGLQLLFYSVGIGQISSEVPQNLSASRPQDRQFILSSKKLLLSDSGFYLCAWSPTGEGGYTFGSGTRLTVV.

The rearrangement uses TRBV7-8 and TRBJ2-5; 9 bases fit TRBD2. Germline CDR1 is SGHVS and CDR2 is FQNEAQ. The CDR3 spans 16 residues. V lost 4 bases, J lost 2 bases, and 8 bases stayed unmatched. CDR3 residues: CASSSRGTSRQETQYF. CDR3 coding DNA: TGTGCCAGCAGCTCCAGGGGGACTAGCAGACAAGAGACCCAGTACTTC.

The chain is built from TRBV6-2 or TRBV6-3 and TRBJ2-1; unclear D gene. The germline V and J ends were trimmed by 4 bases and 4 bases, with 23 bases remaining between them. Germline CDR1 reads MNHEY; CDR2 reads SVGEGT. The CDR3 sequence is 18 residues long. The chain's CDR3 is CASSSESRTRRDYNEQFF. CDR3 nucleotides: TGTGCCAGCAGTTCCGAGAGTAGGACCCGTCGAGATTACAATGAGCAGTTCTTC.

This chain uses TRBV11-2 with TRBJ2-6, with no clear D. The V gene lost 2 bases and the J gene lost 0 bases, with 2 bases spanning the gap. There are 14 residues in the CDR3. CDR1 is SGHAT, CDR2 FQNNGV, per germline. The CDR3 DNA sequence: TGTGCCAGCAGCTTATTCTCTGGGGCCAACGTCCTGACTTTC. This gives the protein CASSLFSGANVLTF.

This chain connects TRBV5-1 to TRBJ1-1, with unresolved D. V lost 5 bases to trimming and J lost 1 base, with 15 bases between them. Looked up from germline, CDR1 is SGHRS and CDR2 is YFSETQ. The CDR3 runs 15 residues. CDR3 coding DNA: TGCGCCAGCAGTTTTGACCTCGAGCGGAACACTGAAGCTTTCTTT. It translates to CASSFDLERNTEAFF.

The gene calls are TRBV30 and TRBJ1-5, with D tentatively TRBD1 (5 bases). The V gene lost 7 bases and the J gene lost 0 bases, with 10 bases spanning the gap. This CDR3 has 13 amino acids. The germline gives CDR1 GTSNPN, CDR2 SVGIG (reference sequence). The CDR3 is CAFGTNSNQPQHF. For the CDR3, the DNA is TGTGCCTTCGGGACGAATAGCAATCAGCCCCAGCATTTT. Full variable domain (missing parts from reference TRBV30 and TRBJ1-5): SQTIHQWPATLVQPVGSPLSLECTVEGTSNPNLYWYRQAAGRGLQLLFYSVGIGQISSEVPQNLSASRPQDRQFILSSKKLLLSDSGFYLCAFGTNSNQPQHFGDGTRLSIL.

V and J are TRBV6-6 and TRBJ2-7; 9 bases are shared with TRBD1. After removal of 6 bases from V and 5 bases from J, the junction contained 8 bases not matched to a gene. In germline, CDR1 is MNHNY, CDR2 SVGAGI (reference sequence). CDR3 length: 14 residues. CDR3 sequence: CASRSPGQGHEQYF. CDR3 in DNA: TGTGCCAGCAGATCACCGGGACAGGGCCACGAGCAGTACTTC.

The chain is built from TRBV30 and TRBJ2-1, with TRBD1 matching 7 bases. V was pared by 4 bases and J by 12 bases, with 12 bases of the junction left unmatched. There are 13 residues in the CDR3. Germline CDR1 is GTSNPN and CDR2 is SVGIG (reference sequence). This CDR3 reads CAWTSDRSRGQFF. CDR3 nucleotides: TGTGCCTGGACTTCGGACAGGTCCCGCGGGCAGTTCTTC.

J is TRBJ2-7 and V is TRBV5-1, with D tentatively TRBD1 (5 bases). V gave up 4 bases and J gave up 3 bases, with 17 bases separating them. CDR3 size: 15 residues. The germline V gene encodes CDR1 SGHRS and CDR2 YFSETQ. CDR3 residues: CASSGRRRQNYEQYF. The CDR3 nucleotides are TGCGCCAGCAGCGGTCGGCGCAGACAGAACTACGAGCAGTACTTC.

The rearrangement links TRBV11-2 to TRBJ2-7; possibly TRBD1 for D (6 bases). CDR3 length: 14 amino acids. The germline V and J ends were trimmed by 7 bases and 2 bases, with 15 bases remaining between them. Germline CDR1 reads SGHAT; CDR2 reads FQNNGV. CDR3 amino acids: CASNSQGSAYEQYF. The CDR3 nucleotides are TGTGCCAGCAACTCGCAGGGGTCGGCCTACGAGCAGTACTTC.

This clone was seen once. The chain employs TRBV27 and TRBJ1-2; D may be TRBD1 (5 bases). V was pared by 5 bases and J by 4 bases, with 17 bases between. The germline CDR1 and CDR2 sequences are MNHEY and SMNVEV (reference sequence). The CDR3 is 15 amino acids. CDR3 sequence (DNA): TGTGCCAGCAGTCCGGGGGGGAGAAGGGGCTATGGCTACACCTTC. This sequence encodes CASSPGGRRGYGYTF.

V is TRBV6-1 and J is TRBJ2-6; D is undetermined. The germline V gene encodes CDR1 MNHNS and CDR2 SASEGT. V was shortened by 2 bases and J by 0 bases, with 5 bases between the two germline ends. CDR3 size: 15 residues. The CDR3 DNA sequence: TGTGCCAGCAGTGAACAACTCTCTGGGGCCAACGTCCTGACTTTC. It specifies CASSEQLSGANVLTF.

J is TRBJ2-1 and V is TRBV28, with a weak D call TRBD2 (5 bases). Germline V gene lookup returns CDR1 MDHEN and CDR2 SYDVKM. V lost 2 bases and J 5 bases, leaving 10 bases between the germline ends. The CDR3 has 14 amino acids. CDR3 nucleotides: TGTGCCAGCAGTTTAATTCGGGAACACAATGAGCAGTTCTTC. Translation gives CASSLIREHNEQFF.

The V and J genes are TRBV5-6 and TRBJ2-2; D call uncertain. The V gene's germline CDR1 is SGHDT and CDR2 YYEEEE. V lost 2 bases, J lost 6 bases, and 8 bases lay in between. The CDR3 is 13 residues long. The CDR3 here is CASSLGFPGELFF. CDR3 bases: TGTGCCAGCAGCTTAGGGTTTCCCGGGGAGCTGTTTTTT.

V gene TRBV30 combines with J gene TRBJ2-3, with a weak D call TRBD2 (6 bases). Germline V lookup: CDR1 GTSNPN, CDR2 SVGIG (reference sequence). This CDR3 contains 15 residues. Trimming pared 1 base from V and 3 bases from J, leaving 14 bases between. The CDR3 region has the DNA TGTGCCTGGAGTGCCCTTGGGGGGAGGACAGATACGCAGTATTTT. This codes for CAWSALGGRTDTQYF. The full variable domain, in which reference TRBV30 and TRBJ2-3 provide the parts outside the CDR3, is SQTIHQWPATLVQPVGSPLSLECTVEGTSNPNLYWYRQAAGRGLQLLFYSVGIGQISSEVPQNLSASRPQDRQFILSSKKLLLSDSGFYLCAWSALGGRTDTQYFGPGTRLTVL.

V usage is TRBV6-5 and J usage is TRBJ1-2, with 10 nucleotides matching TRBD1. V shed 6 bases and J 2 bases; nucleotides not matched to a gene: 3. The germline gives CDR1 MNHEY, CDR2 SVGAGI. This CDR3 has 14 amino acids. The CDR3 region has the DNA TGTGCCAGCAGGGGACAGGGGACAAACTATGGCTACACCTTC. Its translation is CASRGQGTNYGYTF.

This chain connects TRBV7-3 to TRBJ2-2, with TRBD2 matching 10 bases. Trimming cost V 0 bases and J 2 bases; bases outside gene matches: 6. Germline loops: CDR1 SGHTA, CDR2 FQGTGA. This CDR3 is built from 18 residues. CDR3 region: CASSLTASGRLNTGELFF. In DNA form, the CDR3 reads TGTGCCAGCAGCTTAACCGCTAGCGGGAGACTAAACACCGGGGAGCTGTTTTTT.

V is TRBV5-4 and J is TRBJ2-2, with D perhaps matching TRBD2 (6 bases). This CDR3 comprises 15 residues. Germline V gives CDR1 SGHNT, CDR2 YYREEE (reference sequence). The V gene lost 3 bases and the J gene lost 1 base, with 10 bases spanning the gap. The CDR3 protein is CASSSPGLNTGELFF. The DNA for the CDR3 is TGTGCCAGCAGCTCCCCGGGACTGAACACCGGGGAGCTGTTTTTT.

This rearrangement joins TRBV18 to TRBJ2-2; D is unresolved. CDR1 KGHSH and CDR2 LQKENI come from the germline V gene. The V end lost 2 bases, the J end lost 4 bases, and 5 bases lay between the germline ends. This CDR3 region has 13 residues. CDR3 region: CASSPDSTGELFF. The CDR3 DNA reads TGTGCCAGCTCACCAGACTCCACCGGGGAGCTGTTTTTT.

The chain is built from TRBV6-2 or TRBV6-3 and TRBJ2-5; 7 nucleotides line up with TRBD2. V was pared by 5 bases and J by 1 base, with 4 bases of the junction left unmatched. Germline values: CDR1 MNHEY, CDR2 SVGEGT. CDR3 length: 14 amino acids. For the CDR3, the DNA is TGTGCCAGCAGTCGGACGGGAGGCCAAGAGACCCAGTACTTC. Amino acid sequence: CASSRTGGQETQYF.

This clone was counted only a few times. The chain combines TRBV5-4 with TRBJ2-1; TRBD2 matches 15 bases. Germline assignment: CDR1 SGHNT and CDR2 YYREEE (reference sequence). The CDR3 length is 16 residues. After removal of 3 bases from V and 9 bases from J, the junction contained 7 bases not matched to a gene. CDR3 loop: CASSSGLAGGHAEQFF. The CDR3 DNA follows: TGTGCCAGCAGCTCGGGACTAGCGGGGGGACACGCTGAGCAGTTCTTC.

V is TRBV6-5 and J is TRBJ2-7; D is possibly TRBD2 (7 bases). CDR1 MNHEY and CDR2 SVGAGI come from the germline V gene. V was cut by 7 bases and J by 5 bases, with 21 bases left in between. This CDR3 comprises 15 residues. CDR3 bases: TGTGCCAGCAAAGGGGGGGGGCGTCCCCCCCACGAGCAGTACTTC. This encodes CASKGGGRPPHEQYF.

This clone was seen a single time. The CDR3 coding sequence is TGCGCCAGCAGAGGGGTTAACCAAAATGAGCAGTTCTTC. Translation gives CASRGVNQNEQFF. The V gene is TRBV5-1, the J gene TRBJ2-1; D is possibly TRBD1 (5 bases). Germline V gives CDR1 SGHRS, CDR2 YFSETQ. Trimming stripped 5 bases from V and 7 bases from J, with 13 bases between. CDR3 length equals 13 residues. Variable domain in full (rest from reference TRBV5-1 and TRBJ2-1): KAGVTQTPRYLIKTRGQQVTLSCSPISGHRSVSWYQQTPGQGLQFLFEYFSETQRNKGNFPGRFSGRQFSNSRSEMNVSTLELGDSALYLCASRGVNQNEQFFGPGTRLTVL.

DNA for the CDR3: TGTGCCAGCAGTGAAGCCGGCCGCACAGATACGCAGTATTTT. Protein: CASSEAGRTDTQYF. This chain uses TRBV6-1 with TRBJ2-3; no firm D call. V was shortened by 0 bases and J by 1 base, with 5 bases between the two germline ends. From germline, CDR1 is MNHNS and CDR2 SASEGT. CDR3 length: 14 residues.

J is TRBJ1-2 and V is TRBV2; D is ambiguous. Germline CDR1 reads SNHLY; CDR2 reads FYNNEI. Trimming pared 4 bases from V and 4 bases from J, leaving 10 bases between. This CDR3 spans 13 amino acids. The CDR3 spells CASSGLVLYGYTF. DNA for the CDR3: TGTGCCAGCAGTGGTTTGGTCCTCTATGGCTACACCTTC. Together with reference TRBV2 and TRBJ1-2, the CDR3 gives the full variable domain: EPEVTQTPSHQVTQMGQEVILRCVPISNHLYFYWYRQILGQKVEFLVSFYNNEISEKSEIFDDQFSVERPDGSNFTLKIRSTKLEDSAMYFCASSGLVLYGYTFGSGTRLTVV.

The genes are TRBV6-5 and TRBJ2-7, with TRBD1 matching over 11 bases. The V gene's germline CDR1 is MNHEY and CDR2 SVGAGI. The junction had 8 bases not matched to a gene; V was cut back by 5 bases and J by 5 bases. The CDR3 covers 15 residues. DNA for the CDR3: TGTGCCAGCAGTCAACCGGGACAGGGGGTCCACGAGCAGTACTTC. This translates into CASSQPGQGVHEQYF.

CDR3 DNA sequence: TGCGCCAGCAGCGAGCCGGGGGGCGCAGAGACCCAGTACTTC. This encodes CASSEPGGAETQYF. This chain uses TRBV5-1 with TRBJ2-5; a weak D match, TRBD2 (7 bases). Germline loops: CDR1 SGHRS, CDR2 YFSETQ. The CDR3 sequence is 14 residues long. V lost 4 bases and J 4 bases, leaving 14 bases between the germline ends.

CDR3 region: CAWRDTGFYGYTF. DNA for the CDR3: TGTGCCTGGAGGGACACAGGGTTCTATGGCTACACCTTC. The chain has TRBV30 and TRBJ1-2, with a weak D call TRBD1 (6 bases). The CDR3 length is 13 residues. CDR1 is GTSNPN and CDR2 is SVGIG in the germline V gene (reference sequence). V was trimmed by 3 bases and J by 4 bases, leaving 12 bases between them.